This note documents a single T cell receptor beta chain sequence. J was trimmed by 6 bases and V by 5 bases; bases with no gene match: 17. CDR1 and CDR2 (germline): SEHNR, FQNEAQ (reference sequence). CDR3 length: 19 amino acids. Per the original data handling: Counts of nucleated cells, estimated from reference gene primer amplification, were obtained. The method was immunoSEQ multiplex PCR; TCRdb's version includes in-frame clones alone and lacks a portion of them. Clone size and the V and J calls come from that table; the DNA yielded D and trimming. The table lists fewer than 150,000 clones, more than 80% of them singletons. These data come from a study of blood T cell repertoires in COVID-19. Study-level background: Italy, Spain and the United States were the sources of the convalescent and acute COVID-19 samples. In each case, the material was cDNA or gDNA derived from T cells, B-cell-depleted T cells, or PBMCs.

Sequenced sample: peripheral blood. This TCR was recovered from a human donor in a cohort sampled during active COVID-19. The chain links TRBV7-9 to TRBJ2-4; 12 bases match TRBD2. The CDR3 nucleotides are TGTGCCAGCAGCCATCCCCTCAGGACTAGCGGGGCTATTTTAAACATTCAGTACTTC. This sequence encodes CASSHPLRTSGAILNIQYF.